This TCR beta chain derives from a study of OX40 agonist ivuxolimab in advanced cancers. About the investigation overall: The costimulatory receptor OX40 (CD134) was targeted by ivuxolimab, a fully human IgG2 agonistic monoclonal antibody. In the dose-escalation cohort, 75% to 85% of patients were male, and the mean age was roughly 60 years with a range of roughly 20 to 79. Prior anti-PD-1, anti-PD-L1 or anti-CTLA-4 therapy was permitted, and 30% to 50% of dose-escalation patients had received checkpoint inhibitors. Intravenous ivuxolimab was administered to patients every 2 weeks at six dose levels: 0.01, 0.1, 0.3, 1.5, 3 and 10 mg/kg. Partial responses were achieved by three dose-escalation patients, of whom one had hepatocellular carcinoma and two had cutaneous melanoma. Of the 52 patients in dose escalation, some 20 had hepatocellular carcinoma, roughly 15 had melanoma, 9 had renal cell carcinoma and 9 had head and neck cancer. The point of sequencing TCRbeta in the periphery was to test whether ivuxolimab changed TCR sequence diversity and drove clonal T-cell expansion. The paper reports the monotherapy dose-escalation portion (N of about 50 patients) of the phase I ivuxolimab trial.

The CDR3 runs 15 amino acids, cysteine and phenylalanine included. Here the CDR3 DNA is all that survives: 45 bases in frame from base 1. CDR1 and CDR2, per the germline V gene (reference sequence), are LNHDA and SQIVND. Germline trimming: 6 bases from V, 2 bases from J; junction bases outside gene matches: 9. To sequence the TCRbeta CDR3 region, genomic DNA was isolated from the sorted cells. The immunoSEQ Assay was used for sequencing of TCRbeta CDR3 regions. TCRdb re-hosts the immuneACCESS table, in-frame sequences only. Its copies lack some clones; in the studies checked, an unresolved V gene accounts for under half of them, and the cause for the rest is not known. Across this sample there are around 95,000 clones, with under 95% seen only once. The top ten clones comprise around 0.71% of the sample. Overall results and qualifications from the work: Low levels of normalized T-cell clonal expansion were also seen in some patients who did not respond. In partial responders in the 0.1-3.0 mg/kg groups, normalized peripheral clonal expansion was found to be among the lowest, especially among CD8+ T cells. At doses of 0.1 to 3.0 mg/kg, clonal expansion of both CD4+ and CD8+ T cells in blood was seen between baseline and week 6. Which antigens the clonally expanded peripheral T cells were specific for was not determined. After ivuxolimab, CD8+ T cells had more expanded clones than CD4+ T cells on average.

A note on this clone: Its binding antigen is unknown. No base quality information exists; no much larger clone differs at one position.

Patients with a history of autoimmune disease or receiving systemic immunosuppression were excluded from the trial. In every dose cohort, peripheral blood was drawn for TCR sequencing at baseline, cycle 4 day 1, and cycle 7 day 1. Samples came from an open-label, multicenter, first-in-human phase I dose-escalation trial of ivuxolimab. Adults with locally advanced or metastatic head and neck squamous cell, hepatocellular, melanoma or renal cell carcinoma were enrolled in the trial. Before TCR sequencing, CD4+ T cells and CD8+ T cells from peripheral blood were sorted into separate populations. The V gene is TRBV19 and the J gene is TRBJ2-5; a stretch of 7 junction bases matches TRBD1. The receptor's source is an adult with an advanced solid tumor such as melanoma, head and neck, liver or kidney cancer. The sample here was CD4+ or CD8+ T cells sorted from blood, taken in a trial of the OX40 agonist ivuxolimab. DNA sequence: TGTGCCAGTAGCGCCGGGACAGCGGATCAAGAGACCCAGTACTTC. Protein translation: CASSAGTADQETQYF.